Listed below are T cell receptor beta chains from one sample, sequenced in a study of blood T cells in healthy people across ages. In TCRdb, the 5' RACE reads were re-called with MiXCR into one record per CDR3 protein. The sample records 920,000 or so distinct CDR3 sequences, 40% to 55% being singletons. Sequencing was carried out using blood. The receptor set was obtained from a woman aged 55-70 years in good health. The CDR3 runs from the conserved cysteine through the conserved F or W. D genes are given only for firm matches. Rows give clone size only sometimes, using once, few, many, or a class for an expanded clone.

. | TRBD1 | TRBJ2-5 | TRBV5-1 | CASSLGTGGQQTQYF | TGCGCCAGCAGCTTGGGAACAGGGGGCCAACAGACCCAGTACTTC
. | . | TRBJ2-6 | TRBV10-3 | CAISGGDSGANVLTF | TGTGCCATCAGTGGTGGGGACTCTGGGGCCAACGTCCTGACTTTC
. | TRBD1 | TRBJ2-4 | TRBV5-1 | CASSPGQPAKNIQYF | TGCGCCAGCAGCCCGGGACAGCCAGCCAAAAACATTCAGTACTTC
. | . | TRBJ1-4 | TRBV2 | CASSHLWRTNEKLFF | TGTGCCAGCAGTCACCTTTGGCGGACTAATGAAAAACTGTTTTTT
. | . | TRBJ2-1 | TRBV12-3/TRBV12-4 | CASSPQYSNNEQFF | TGTGCCAGCAGTCCCCAGTACTCCAACAATGAGCAGTTCTTC
few | . | TRBJ2-7 | TRBV5-5 | CASSLAQGVGYEQYF | TGTGCCAGCAGCTTGGCCCAGGGTGTTGGCTACGAGCAGTACTTC
once | TRBD2 | TRBJ2-7 | TRBV4-3 | CASSQDQGSGSYEQYF | TGCGCCAGCAGCCAAGATCAAGGTAGCGGGAGCTACGAGCAGTACTTC
few | TRBD2 | TRBJ2-5 | TRBV5-1 | CASSFPTTSGRSETQYF | TGCGCCAGCAGCTTCCCCACAACTAGCGGGAGGAGCGAGACCCAGTACTTC
. | . | TRBJ2-1 | TRBV24-1 | CATSDFIGYNEQFF | TGTGCCACCAGTGATTTCATCGGCTACAATGAGCAGTTCTTC
. | . | TRBJ1-2 | TRBV12-3/TRBV12-4 | CASSLTGLVNYGYTF | TGTGCCAGCAGTCTAACAGGTTTAGTTAACTATGGCTACACCTTC
. | . | TRBJ1-5 | TRBV2 | CASQGNRANQPQHF | TGTGCCAGTCAAGGTAACAGGGCAAATCAGCCCCAGCATTTT
. | TRBD2 | TRBJ2-3 | TRBV7-3 | CASSSLPLAGDTQYF | TGTGCCAGCAGCTCCCTACCACTAGCGGGGGATACGCAGTATTTT
. | . | TRBJ1-1 | TRBV20-1 | CSARDRFAGWMNTEAFF | TGCAGTGCTAGAGATCGATTCGCAGGGTGGATGAACACTGAAGCTTTCTTT
. | . | TRBJ2-2 | TRBV12-3/TRBV12-4 | CASSLRLDSGELFF | TGTGCCAGCAGTTTAAGACTAGATAGCGGGGAGCTGTTTTTT
. | . | TRBJ1-2 | TRBV4-1 | CANSQTSGASYGYTF | TGCGCCAACAGCCAAACCTCAGGGGCCTCCTATGGCTACACCTTC
. | . | TRBJ1-5 | TRBV20-1 | CSASTPGDKQPQHF | TGCAGTGCTAGTACCCCAGGGGATAAGCAGCCCCAGCATTTT
. | . | TRBJ2-5 | TRBV29-1 | CSVGDETQYF | TGCAGCGTTGGGGATGAGACCCAGTACTTC
. | TRBD2 | TRBJ2-5 | TRBV2 | CARGALAGLKETQYF | TGTGCCAGAGGGGCCCTAGCGGGGTTAAAAGAGACCCAGTACTTC
. | . | TRBJ1-5 | TRBV18 | CASSPPGRYQPQHF | TGTGCCAGCTCACCACCCGGCAGATATCAGCCCCAGCATTTT
. | . | TRBJ2-5 | TRBV4-1 | CASSLGDQQVETLYF | TGCGCCAGCAGCCTGGGGGATCAGCAGGTGGAGACCCTGTACTTC
. | TRBD1 | TRBJ1-4 | TRBV5-1 | CASSFTGTGLPTSNEKLFF | TGCGCCAGCAGCTTCACCGGGACAGGGCTCCCGACGTCTAATGAAAAACTGTTTTTT
. | TRBD1 | TRBJ1-2 | TRBV12-3/TRBV12-4 | CASSGPGTGSNYGYTF | TGTGCCAGCAGTGGACCCGGGACAGGGTCTAACTATGGCTACACCTTC
. | . | TRBJ1-2 | TRBV2 | CASSDVGSSYYGYTF | TGTGCCAGCAGTGATGTGGGGAGTTCTTACTATGGCTACACCTTC
many | . | TRBJ2-1 | TRBV29-1 | CSQITGYEQFF | TGCAGCCAAATAACAGGGTATGAGCAGTTCTTC
few | TRBD2 | TRBJ2-7 | TRBV4-2 | CASSQDGLAGGSYF | TGTGCCAGCAGCCAAGATGGCCTAGCGGGAGGATCGTACTTC
few | . | TRBJ1-5 | TRBV28 | CASILEGGQPQHF | TGTGCCAGCATCTTGGAAGGGGGACAGCCCCAGCATTTT
. | . | TRBJ2-1 | TRBV2 | CASSSTLEQFF | TGTGCCAGCAGCAGTACTCTTGAGCAGTTCTTC
. | TRBD2 | TRBJ2-5 | TRBV6-5 | CASRTGRAGGETQYF | TGTGCCAGCAGAACCGGACGAGCGGGAGGCGAGACCCAGTACTTC
. | TRBD2 | TRBJ2-1 | TRBV5-5 | CASSTSGSKVNEQFF | TGTGCCAGCAGTACTAGCGGGAGTAAGGTAAATGAGCAGTTCTTC
few | TRBD1 | TRBJ1-1 | TRBV3-1 | CASRLTGAKNTEAFF | TGTGCCAGCAGACTGACAGGGGCGAAGAACACTGAAGCTTTCTTT
. | . | TRBJ2-7 | TRBV10-2 | CASSEGSTHEQYF | TGCGCCAGCAGTGAGGGCAGCACCCACGAGCAGTACTTC
. | TRBD2 | TRBJ2-1 | TRBV12-3/TRBV12-4 | CASSWGGTSYNEQFF | TGTGCCAGCAGTTGGGGGGGGACCTCCTACAATGAGCAGTTCTTC